A single sample gave rise to the 9 T cell receptor beta chains below, sequenced in a study of shared clonotypes between healthy human individuals (dated by TCRdb to 2020 to 2021). Library preparation was by the immunoSEQ multiplex PCR assay. The source is immuneACCESS, and TCRdb retained only in-frame sequences with V and J called. Part of the clones is not carried over; for the studies checked, unresolved V genes explain less than half of this, and the remainder is unexplained. The sample table lists over a million clones, roughly 97% of them with a count of one. Approximately 1% of the sample belongs to the ten largest clones. The sample comprised naive CD4+ T cells sorted from blood. Sample cell subset or site, as interpreted from the label and publication: CD45RA+ positively selected. These receptor sequences come from a man between 25 and 39 years old in good health.

V usage is TRBV9 and J usage is TRBJ2-2, with TRBD2 as a possible D gene (5 bases). Germline-derived CDR1 and CDR2 are SGDLS and YYNGEE. The CDR3 is 15 amino acids. Trimming removed 4 bases at V and 0 bases at J, with 10 bases between. The CDR3 is CASSPGLTNTGELFF. As DNA, the CDR3 is TGTGCCAGCAGCCCAGGACTTACGAACACCGGGGAGCTGTTTTTT.

The chain uses TRBV27 and TRBJ2-7; the D gene is possibly TRBD2 (5 bases). This CDR3 contains 15 residues. CDR1 and CDR2 (germline): MNHEY, SMNVEV (reference sequence). Trimming removed 1 base from V and 7 bases from J, with 17 bases in between. CDR3 in amino acids: CASSLLDYPLLEQYF. CDR3 DNA: TGTGCCAGCAGTTTATTAGACTACCCGTTGCTGGAGCAGTACTTC.

The chain uses TRBV11-2 and TRBJ2-3, with D unresolved. Germline V gene lookup returns CDR1 SGHAT and CDR2 FQNNGV. V was trimmed by 3 bases and J by 6 bases, leaving 16 bases between them. The CDR3 sequence is 15 residues long. CDR3 bases: TGTGCCAGCAGCTTGATGTCCAGTTTACCTGATACGCAGTATTTT. Translating gives CASSLMSSLPDTQYF.

V is TRBV5-4 and J is TRBJ2-3; 8 bases are a match to TRBD2. CDR3 length: 15 amino acids. With 2 bases clipped from V and 5 bases from J, the junction kept 7 bases outside the gene matches. Germline values: CDR1 SGHNT, CDR2 YYREEE (reference sequence). The CDR3 is CASSFSGGPGDTQYF. The CDR3 DNA follows: TGTGCCAGCAGCTTCTCGGGAGGGCCGGGAGATACGCAGTATTTT.

This chain connects TRBV18 to TRBJ2-3; D is undetermined. This CDR3 spans 14 amino acids. V lost 4 bases and J 4 bases, leaving 12 bases between the germline ends. Germline V lookup: CDR1 KGHSH, CDR2 LQKENI. DNA of the CDR3: TGTGCCAGCTCACAACCTTCCCTCGCAGATACGCAGTATTTT. Translation gives CASSQPSLADTQYF.

To note about this clone: Other DNA sequences in the sample encode the same CDR3. The V and J genes are TRBV28 and TRBJ2-7, with D perhaps given as TRBD1 or TRBD2 (5 bases each). This CDR3 comprises 13 residues. V shed 6 bases and J shed 2 bases, with 11 bases lying between them. The V gene's germline CDR1 is MDHEN and CDR2 SYDVKM. The CDR3 spells CASSSGTPYEQYF. In DNA, the CDR3 is TGTGCCAGCAGCTCCGGGACCCCCTACGAGCAGTACTTC.

The chain links TRBV18 to TRBJ2-7, with D tentatively TRBD1 (5 bases). V was shortened by 5 bases and J by 3 bases, with 20 bases between the two germline ends. Germline lookup yields CDR1 KGHSH and CDR2 LQKENI. The CDR3 consists of 16 residues. The CDR3 region has the DNA TGTGCCAGCTCATCTGTCCTGACAGCGCTAGGCTACGAGCAGTACTTC. Its translation is CASSSVLTALGYEQYF.

The chain couples TRBV27 to TRBJ1-1, with no clear D. In germline, CDR1 is MNHEY, CDR2 SMNVEV (reference sequence). The germline V and J ends were trimmed by 9 bases and 4 bases, with 15 bases remaining between them. The CDR3 totals 13 residues. This chain's CDR3 is CASEKGDGTEAFF. As DNA, the CDR3 is TGTGCCAGTGAAAAGGGTGACGGCACTGAAGCTTTCTTT.

This clone has a single count. The chain couples TRBV2 to TRBJ2-1; D is undetermined. Looked up from germline, CDR1 is SNHLY and CDR2 is FYNNEI. The CDR3 covers 16 residues. The V end was cut by 6 bases, the J end by 0 bases, with 15 bases between. The CDR3 protein is CASRMGILSSYNEQFF. The CDR3 DNA follows: TGTGCCAGCAGGATGGGGATATTGAGCTCCTACAATGAGCAGTTCTTC.